A selection of T cell receptor beta chains follows, all from one sample in a study of T cell repertoires in cytomegalovirus infection. One entry per CDR3 protein, called by TCRdb with MiXCR from the reads. The sample contains around 550,000 distinct CDR3 sequences, 26% of which appear only once. The source material was PBMCs. All receptors come from a human donor in good health (CMV status not recorded). Some clones in this sample may be carry-over from other donors' samples. The CDR3 runs from the conserved cysteine through the conserved F or W. The order of the fields is D gene, clone size, J gene, V gene, CDR3 protein, CDR3 DNA. A D gene is named only where the DNA matches it firmly. Clone size is shown for a subset of rows, as once, few, many or a class of expanded clone.

d_gene: .
abundance: .
j_gene: TRBJ1-5
v_gene: TRBV12-3/TRBV12-4
CDR3aa: CASSQGRGNQPQHF
CDR3nt: TGTGCCAGCAGCCAAGGACGCGGCAATCAGCCCCAGCATTTT

d_gene: TRBD1
abundance: few
j_gene: TRBJ2-7
v_gene: TRBV28
CDR3aa: CASSLYGQGILGQYF
CDR3nt: TGTGCCAGCAGTTTATATGGACAGGGAATCTTGGGGCAGTACTTC

d_gene: .
abundance: .
j_gene: TRBJ2-3
v_gene: TRBV7-9
CDR3aa: CASSLLGGASDTQYF
CDR3nt: TGTGCCAGCAGCTTACTAGGGGGTGCATCAGATACGCAGTATTTT

d_gene: .
abundance: .
j_gene: TRBJ1-1
v_gene: TRBV12-5
CDR3aa: CASGLVRVGRAQNTEAFF
CDR3nt: TGTGCTAGTGGTTTGGTAAGGGTAGGTAGGGCACAGAACACTGAAGCTTTCTTT

d_gene: .
abundance: few
j_gene: TRBJ1-2
v_gene: TRBV6-5
CDR3aa: CASSYPPGGVGGYTF
CDR3nt: TGTGCCAGCAGTTACCCGCCCGGGGGGGTAGGTGGCTACACCTTC

d_gene: .
abundance: many
j_gene: TRBJ2-7
v_gene: TRBV7-2
CDR3aa: CASSLVFGSSYEQYF
CDR3nt: TGTGCCAGCAGCTTAGTGTTCGGGAGCTCCTACGAGCAGTACTTC

d_gene: .
abundance: few
j_gene: TRBJ2-1
v_gene: TRBV19
CDR3aa: CASSIAAISYNEQFF
CDR3nt: TGTGCCAGTAGTATAGCAGCGATCTCCTACAATGAGCAGTTCTTC

d_gene: .
abundance: many
j_gene: TRBJ2-7
v_gene: TRBV7-3
CDR3aa: CASSPTIVGFKGEQYF
CDR3nt: TGTGCCAGCAGCCCAACGATCGTGGGGTTTAAGGGCGAGCAGTACTTC

d_gene: .
abundance: .
j_gene: TRBJ1-1
v_gene: TRBV29-1
CDR3aa: CSVDRGQNTEAFF
CDR3nt: TGCAGCGTTGATAGGGGACAGAACACTGAAGCTTTCTTT

d_gene: .
abundance: .
j_gene: TRBJ2-5
v_gene: TRBV11-2
CDR3aa: CASSLDLGTSRIETQYF
CDR3nt: TGTGCCAGCAGCTTAGACCTCGGGACTTCCCGGATCGAGACCCAGTACTTC

d_gene: .
abundance: once
j_gene: TRBJ1-4
v_gene: TRBV7-6
CDR3aa: CASSLEGGHLEKLFF
CDR3nt: TGTGCCAGCAGCTTAGAAGGAGGACATCTCGAAAAACTGTTTTTT